The 28 T cell receptor beta chains below come from one sample, sequenced in a study of radiation and T cells in renal cell carcinoma. The time point is: blood 2 weeks post-SBRT. Documented treatment: 15 Gy SBRT to primary tumor, nephrectomy 4 weeks later. The repertoire was sequenced with immunoSEQ multiplex PCR; TCRdb's copy has only in-frame clones and lacks some. The table shows 40,000 to 60,000 clones, with less than 85% occurring only once. The sequencing used blood, collected from a patient whose treatment included radiotherapy and nephrectomy. The receptors stem from a woman aged 70 to 79 with renal cell carcinoma.

This clone was recorded once. The V call is TRBV18, the J call TRBJ2-7; D unclear. The CDR3 is 15 residues long. Trimming took 0 bases from V and 3 from J, leaving 12 bases between them. CDR1 is KGHSH, CDR2 LQKENI, per germline. The CDR3 coding sequence is TGTGCCAGCTCACCACCGGGGATGTCAAGCTACGAGCAGTACTTC. Amino acids: CASSPPGMSSYEQYF.

The CDR3 bases are TGTGCCAGCAGCGTAGCGATCGGCCCTTTCAATGAGCAGTTCTTC. Amino acid sequence: CASSVAIGPFNEQFF. The chain combines TRBV9 with TRBJ2-1; D remains ambiguous. This CDR3 has 15 residues. Germline CDR1 reads SGDLS; CDR2 reads YYNGEE. V was trimmed by 0 bases and J by 6 bases, leaving 13 bases between them.

The CDR3 reads CASSFSGFQETQYF. CDR3 sequence (DNA): TGCGCCAGCAGCTTTTCAGGGTTCCAAGAGACCCAGTACTTC. The chain has TRBV5-1 and TRBJ2-5; possible D gene TRBD1, 5 bases. The CDR3 is 14 residues long. Trimming stripped 2 bases from V and 1 base from J, with 9 bases between. CDR1 and CDR2 from the germline V gene are SGHRS and YFSETQ.

This clone was seen more than once but under ten times. The genes are TRBV9 and TRBJ2-1; 7 nucleotides line up with TRBD1. Trimming cost V 0 bases and J 8 bases; bases outside gene matches: 14. The V gene's germline CDR1 is SGDLS and CDR2 YYNGEE. The length of the CDR3 is 17 residues. CDR3 residues: CASSVDGTDNEGDEQFF. CDR3 sequence (DNA): TGTGCCAGCAGCGTAGACGGGACAGACAATGAAGGGGATGAGCAGTTCTTC. Filled out from reference TRBV9 and TRBJ2-1, the complete variable domain reads DSGVTQTPKHLITATGQRVTLRCSPRSGDLSVYWYQQSLDQGLQFLIQYYNGEERAKGNILERFSAQQFPDLHSELNLSSLELGDSALYFCASSVDGTDNEGDEQFFGPGTRLTVL.

The V and J genes are TRBV9 and TRBJ1-1; D not resolved. The germline CDR1 and CDR2 sequences are SGDLS and YYNGEE. The length of the CDR3 is 14 residues. V dropped 0 bases and J dropped 1 base, with 7 bases sitting between them. The CDR3, as DNA: TGTGCCAGCAGCGTAGAAGGCCAGAACACTGAAGCTTTCTTT. Protein sequence: CASSVEGQNTEAFF.

Comment on this clone: This CDR3 is also generated by other DNA sequences in the sample. The gene calls are TRBV5-6 and TRBJ2-3; no firm D call. V was pared by 1 base and J by 4 bases, with 7 bases between. Germline V gene sequence: CDR1 SGHDT, CDR2 YYEEEE. This CDR3 spans 13 amino acids. The CDR3 bases are TGTGCCAGCAGCTTGAGGGTGGCAGATACGCAGTATTTT. Its translation: CASSLRVADTQYF.

The chain is built from TRBV10-3 and TRBJ1-1; D uncertain. The germline V gene encodes CDR1 ENHRY and CDR2 SYGVKD. The CDR3 covers 12 residues. Trimming took 6 bases from V and 0 from J, leaving 5 bases between them. The CDR3 loop is CAIRALNTEAFF. CDR3 coding DNA: TGTGCCATCAGGGCTTTGAACACTGAAGCTTTCTTT.

The rearrangement joins TRBV7-8 to TRBJ1-2, with TRBD1 matching 7 bases. The CDR3 has 12 amino acids. Germline V gene lookup returns CDR1 SGHVS and CDR2 FQNEAQ. Trimming at V came to 3 bases and at J to 6 bases, leaving 1 base not matched to a gene. The CDR3, as DNA: TGTGCCAGCAGCTTGACAGGGCATGGCTACACCTTC. It encodes CASSLTGHGYTF.

This chain joins TRBV7-9 and TRBJ2-5; 10 nucleotides match TRBD2. V lost 5 bases and J lost 5; bases outside the gene matches: 14. This CDR3 comprises 17 residues. Germline loops: CDR1 SEHNR, CDR2 FQNEAQ (reference sequence). The CDR3 coding sequence is TGTGCCAGCAGCCCAAGAACTAGCGGGGTCGCGAATGAGACCCAGTACTTC. Translation gives CASSPRTSGVANETQYF.

This chain joins TRBV19 and TRBJ1-1, with unresolved D. Trimming removed 6 bases from V and 2 bases from J, with 13 bases in between. This CDR3 is 14 amino acids long. From germline, CDR1 is LNHDA and CDR2 SQIVND (reference sequence). The CDR3 sequence: CASSPIRLNTEAFF. Here the CDR3 DNA reads TGTGCCAGTAGCCCGATTCGTCTTAACACTGAAGCTTTCTTT.

The chain couples TRBV9 to TRBJ1-1; D uncertain. Germline V CDR1 and CDR2: SGDLS, YYNGEE. The length of the CDR3 is 14 residues. The V gene lost 4 bases and the J gene lost 1 base, with 11 bases spanning the gap. The CDR3 loop is CASSPLSGNTEAFF. The CDR3 DNA sequence: TGTGCCAGCAGCCCCCTATCGGGGAACACTGAAGCTTTCTTT.

This chain connects TRBV7-9 to TRBJ2-7; no definite D call. CDR3 length: 15 residues. Trimming left V 5 bases short and J 1 base short, with 15 bases between. From germline, CDR1 is SEHNR and CDR2 FQNEAQ (reference sequence). Written as DNA, the CDR3 is TGTGCCAGCAGCATGACTGATGGGTCGTCCTACGAGCAGTACTTC. It encodes CASSMTDGSSYEQYF.

This chain links TRBV6-5 with TRBJ1-4, with TRBD1 matching 7 bases. The germline CDR1 and CDR2 sequences are MNHEY and SVGAGI. V lost 4 bases, J lost 2 bases, and 4 bases stayed unmatched. There are 15 residues in the CDR3. The CDR3 DNA reads TGTGCCAGCAGTTCGGAACAGGGGACTAATGAAAAACTGTTTTTT. Amino acids: CASSSEQGTNEKLFF.

This clone occurred once. The chain has TRBV4-2 and TRBJ2-7; the match to TRBD2 covers 11 bases. The CDR3 covers 16 residues. Looked up from germline, CDR1 is LGHNA and CDR2 is YNFKEQ. J was trimmed by 3 bases and V by 5 bases; bases with no gene match: 9. CDR3 region: CASSLLLAGANYEQYF. CDR3 bases: TGTGCCAGCAGCTTGTTACTAGCGGGGGCCAACTACGAGCAGTACTTC.

The gene calls are TRBV5-6 and TRBJ2-4; the D gene is possibly TRBD1 (6 bases). The CDR3 length is 15 residues. V shed 1 base and J shed 5 bases, with 13 bases lying between them. Germline V CDR1 and CDR2: SGHDT, YYEEEE. The CDR3 DNA reads TGTGCCAGCAGCTTGTACTGGGGGCCCGAAAACATTCAGTACTTC. This translates into CASSLYWGPENIQYF.

This clone has just a few counts. This chain uses TRBV6-1 with TRBJ1-2; no firm D call. The germline CDR1 and CDR2 sequences are MNHNS and SASEGT. V gave up 4 bases and J gave up 2 bases, with 23 bases separating them. This CDR3 contains 18 residues. The DNA of the CDR3 is TGTGCCAGCAGTGCGCGCCCACCCAGAGGGCTATTAAACTATGGCTACACCTTC. Its translation: CASSARPPRGLLNYGYTF.

The chain is built from TRBV9 and TRBJ1-1; D may be TRBD1 (5 bases). CDR3 length: 13 amino acids. Germline assignment: CDR1 SGDLS and CDR2 YYNGEE. V lost 5 bases, J lost 7 bases, and 15 bases lay in between. CDR3 in DNA: TGTGCCAGCAGACAGGTTGTGAATGGTGAAGCTTTCTTT. It codes for CASRQVVNGEAFF.

CDR3 region: CASSQLISQLSGNTIYF. As DNA, the CDR3 is TGTGCCAGCAGCCAATTGATCTCTCAACTATCCGGAAACACCATATATTTT. This chain connects TRBV14 to TRBJ1-3; D call uncertain. The length of the CDR3 is 17 residues. CDR1 and CDR2 (germline): SGHDN, FVKESK. Trimming stripped 2 bases from V and 4 bases from J, with 18 bases between.

About this clone: The same CDR3 is also encoded by other DNA sequences in this sample. The V and J genes are TRBV7-2 and TRBJ2-7, with a tentative D call TRBD2 (7 bases). From germline, CDR1 is SGHTA and CDR2 FQGNSA. V was cut by 3 bases and J by 2 bases, with 8 bases left in between. CDR3 size: 13 residues. CDR3 bases: TGTGCCAGCAGCTTCGGGGGGCCCTACGAGCAGTACTTC. Encoded protein: CASSFGGPYEQYF.

The V gene is TRBV12-5, the J gene TRBJ2-7; 8 bases agree with TRBD1. The CDR3 is 14 residues long. The germline V gene encodes CDR1 LGHNT and CDR2 FRNRAP. V lost 5 bases to trimming and J lost 4 bases; unmatched junction nucleotides: 7. As DNA, the CDR3 is TGTGCTAGTGGTCCCGCCACAGGGGGATACGAGCAGTACTTC. It encodes CASGPATGGYEQYF.

The rearrangement uses TRBV5-4 and TRBJ2-7, with 13 bases aligning to TRBD2. The V segment lost 4 bases and the J segment 6 bases; nucleotides outside the gene matches: 7. The CDR3 length is 15 residues. Germline lookup yields CDR1 SGHNT and CDR2 YYREEE (reference sequence). The CDR3 DNA reads TGTGCCAGCAGCCCGGGACTAGCGGGATCTGTCGAGCAGTACTTC. As protein: CASSPGLAGSVEQYF.

The chain couples TRBV2 to TRBJ1-5; TRBD1 might be the D (5 bases). The V end was cut by 6 bases, the J end by 4 bases, with 10 bases between. Germline values: CDR1 SNHLY, CDR2 FYNNEI. The CDR3 loop spans 13 amino acids. This chain's CDR3 is CASSRDVNQPQHF. The DNA of the CDR3 is TGTGCCAGCAGCCGGGACGTAAATCAGCCCCAGCATTTT.

The rearrangement uses TRBV19 and TRBJ1-1; TRBD1 matches at 12 bases. This CDR3 has 17 residues. The ends lost 1 base at V and 4 bases at J; junction bases unmatched: 7. Germline V CDR1 and CDR2: LNHDA, SQIVND (reference sequence). CDR3 protein: CASSIVWDRGPGTEAFF. In DNA form, the CDR3 reads TGTGCCAGTAGTATAGTTTGGGACAGGGGGCCGGGCACTGAAGCTTTCTTT.

This chain connects TRBV5-1 to TRBJ2-5; 14 bases fit TRBD2. Germline V lookup: CDR1 SGHRS, CDR2 YFSETQ. This CDR3 comprises 16 residues. V lost 3 bases to trimming and J lost 11 bases; unmatched junction nucleotides: 12. The CDR3 protein is CASSSEPGLAGALQYF. The DNA of the CDR3 is TGCGCCAGCAGCTCAGAACCGGGACTAGCGGGAGCTCTGCAGTACTTC.

The chain carries TRBV7-8 and TRBJ1-2; 8 nucleotides match TRBD1. V was clipped by 5 bases and J by 2 bases; unmatched bases: 13. The CDR3 runs to 17 residues. Germline loops: CDR1 SGHVS, CDR2 FQNEAQ. CDR3 in amino acids: CASSPLSGQGANYGYTF. CDR3 nucleotide sequence: TGTGCCAGCAGCCCCCTCTCAGGGCAGGGGGCGAACTATGGCTACACCTTC. Full variable domain (outside the CDR3, taken from reference TRBV7-8 and TRBJ1-2): GAGVSQSPRYKVAKRGQDVALRCDPISGHVSLFWYQQALGQGPEFLTYFQNEAQLDKSGLPSDRFFAERPEGSVSTLKIQRTQQEDSAVYLCASSPLSGQGANYGYTFGSGTRLTVV.

The chain recombines TRBV28 with TRBJ2-5; 12 bases are shared with TRBD2. J gave up 5 bases and V 8 bases, and 24 bases lay outside the gene matches. CDR3 length: 20 residues. Germline-derived CDR1 and CDR2 are MDHEN and SYDVKM. The DNA for the CDR3 is TGTGCCAGCCACCAACAGGCTCCTAGCGGGGGGGCCAGCGCCTTCGAGACCCAGTACTTC. This encodes CASHQQAPSGGASAFETQYF.

The V call is TRBV6-6, the J call TRBJ1-3, with D possibly matching TRBD1 (6 bases). This CDR3 is 14 amino acids long. Germline V CDR1 and CDR2: MNHNY, SVGAGI (reference sequence). Trimming took off 7 bases at V and 1 base at J, with 11 bases between the two ends. CDR3 loop: CASIQGPSGNTIYF. The CDR3 DNA is TGTGCCAGCATACAGGGCCCATCTGGAAACACCATATATTTT.

This chain uses TRBV5-6 with TRBJ1-1; D ambiguous. Trimming pared 4 bases from V and 1 base from J, leaving 11 bases between. This CDR3 contains 14 residues. Germline V CDR1 and CDR2: SGHDT, YYEEEE. In nucleotides, the CDR3 is TGTGCCAGCAGCCCCTTCGAGAGGAACACTGAAGCTTTCTTT. Its translation: CASSPFERNTEAFF.